This TCR beta chain derives from a study of metastatic and nonmetastatic thyroid tumors. Study as a whole: Repertoires from malignant and benign thyroid patients were compared across blood and tumor or nodule tissue. General study findings and limits: The study reportedly found significantly higher TCR beta diversity in malignant thyroid tumors than benign nodules, in blood and tumor.

Thyroid surgery took place with no prior treatment in any patient. With MiXCR, TCRdb called clones anew from the PCR reads. The sample has just under 45,000 clones; roughly 3.1% are singletons. The CDR3 is made up of 13 amino acids. CDR1 is SGDLS, CDR2 YYNGEE, per germline. The germline V and J ends were trimmed by 3 bases and 5 bases, with 9 bases remaining between them. This clone was seen many times. No antigen is known for it. The TCR was taken from a female donor with papillary thyroid cancer or a benign thyroid nodule (not recorded which). Some clones in this sample may be carry-over from other donors' samples. Sequenced input: blood. The chain joins TRBV9 to TRBJ2-1; no firm D call. The DNA of the CDR3 is TGTGCCAGCAGCGGCCCAGCCAACAATGAGCAGTTCTTC. Protein product: CASSGPANNEQFF.